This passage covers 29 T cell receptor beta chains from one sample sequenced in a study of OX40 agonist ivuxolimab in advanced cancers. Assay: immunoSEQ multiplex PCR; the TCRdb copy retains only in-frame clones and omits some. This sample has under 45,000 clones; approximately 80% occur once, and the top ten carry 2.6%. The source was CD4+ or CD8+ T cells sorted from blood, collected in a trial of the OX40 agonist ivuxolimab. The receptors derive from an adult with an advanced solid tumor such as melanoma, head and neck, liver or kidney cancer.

The CDR3 DNA reads TGCGCCAGCAGCCCGAGACAGGGGAGCTCCTACGAGCAGTACTTC. Translated, it gives CASSPRQGSSYEQYF. The chain carries TRBV5-1 and TRBJ2-7; 8 bases agree with TRBD1. The junction had 6 bases not matched to a gene; V was cut back by 4 bases and J by 0 bases. The CDR3 length is 15 residues. Germline-derived CDR1 and CDR2 are SGHRS and YFSETQ.

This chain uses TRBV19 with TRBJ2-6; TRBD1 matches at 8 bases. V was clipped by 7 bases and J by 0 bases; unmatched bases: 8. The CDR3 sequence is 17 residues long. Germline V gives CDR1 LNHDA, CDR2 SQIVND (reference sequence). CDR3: CASTRTGTLSGANVLTF. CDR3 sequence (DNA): TGTGCCAGTACTCGGACAGGGACCCTCTCTGGGGCCAACGTCCTGACTTTC.

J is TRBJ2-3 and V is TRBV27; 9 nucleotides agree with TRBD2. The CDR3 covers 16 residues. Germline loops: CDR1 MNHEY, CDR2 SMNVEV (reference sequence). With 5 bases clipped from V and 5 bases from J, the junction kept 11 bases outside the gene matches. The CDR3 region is CASSQYIAGVGDTQYF. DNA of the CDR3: TGTGCCAGCAGTCAATATATAGCGGGAGTTGGAGATACGCAGTATTTT.

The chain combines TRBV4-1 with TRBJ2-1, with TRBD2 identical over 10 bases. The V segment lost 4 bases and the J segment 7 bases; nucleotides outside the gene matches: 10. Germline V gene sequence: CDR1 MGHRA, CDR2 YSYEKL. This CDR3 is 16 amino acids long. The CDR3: CASSRRLAGTSNEQFF. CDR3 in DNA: TGCGCCAGCAGCCGACGACTAGCGGGCACTTCTAATGAGCAGTTCTTC.

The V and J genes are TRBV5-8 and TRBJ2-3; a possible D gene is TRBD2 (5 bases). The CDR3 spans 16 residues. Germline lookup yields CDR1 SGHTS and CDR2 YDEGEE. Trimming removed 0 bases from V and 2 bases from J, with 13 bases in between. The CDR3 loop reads CASSLGLAAHTDTQYF. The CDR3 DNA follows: TGTGCCAGCAGCTTGGGGCTAGCAGCACACACAGATACGCAGTATTTT. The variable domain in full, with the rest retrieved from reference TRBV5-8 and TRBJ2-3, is EAGVTQSPTHLIKTRGQQATLRCSPISGHTSVYWYQQALGLGLQFLLWYDEGEERNRGNFPPRFSGRQFPNYSSELNVNALELEDSALYLCASSLGLAAHTDTQYFGPGTRLTVL.

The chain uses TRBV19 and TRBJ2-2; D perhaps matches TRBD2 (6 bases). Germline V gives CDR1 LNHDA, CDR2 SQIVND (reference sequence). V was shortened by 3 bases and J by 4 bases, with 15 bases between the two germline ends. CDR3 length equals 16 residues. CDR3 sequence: CASSIGSGTGTGELFF. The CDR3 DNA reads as TGTGCCAGTAGTATCGGGTCCGGGACTGGCACCGGGGAGCTGTTTTTT.

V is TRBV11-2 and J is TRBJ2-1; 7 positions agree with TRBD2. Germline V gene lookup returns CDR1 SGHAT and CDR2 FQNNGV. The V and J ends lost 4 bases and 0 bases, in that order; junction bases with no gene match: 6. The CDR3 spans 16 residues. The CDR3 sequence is CASSSWAGASYNEQFF. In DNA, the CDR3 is TGTGCCAGCAGCTCCTGGGCGGGAGCCTCCTACAATGAGCAGTTCTTC.

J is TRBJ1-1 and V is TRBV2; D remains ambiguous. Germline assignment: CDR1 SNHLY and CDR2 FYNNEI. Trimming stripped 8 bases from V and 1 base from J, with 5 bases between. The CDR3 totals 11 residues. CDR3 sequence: CASLGNTEAFF. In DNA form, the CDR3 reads TGTGCCAGCCTAGGGAACACTGAAGCTTTCTTT. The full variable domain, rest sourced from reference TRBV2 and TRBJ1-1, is EPEVTQTPSHQVTQMGQEVILRCVPISNHLYFYWYRQILGQKVEFLVSFYNNEISEKSEIFDDQFSVERPDGSNFTLKIRSTKLEDSAMYFCASLGNTEAFFGQGTRLTVV.

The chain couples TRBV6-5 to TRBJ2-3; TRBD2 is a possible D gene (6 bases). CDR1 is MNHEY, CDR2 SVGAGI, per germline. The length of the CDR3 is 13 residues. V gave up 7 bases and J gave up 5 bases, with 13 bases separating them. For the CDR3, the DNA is TGTGCCAGCACCCCCCCCGGGAGAGATACGCAGTATTTT. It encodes CASTPPGRDTQYF.

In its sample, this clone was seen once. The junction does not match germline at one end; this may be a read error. The CDR3 nucleotides are TGTGCTAGCAGCCCCACTTTGAACACTGAAGCTTTCTTT. This sequence encodes CASSPTLNTEAFF. V and J are TRBV7-7 and TRBJ1-1; D remains unclear. This CDR3 region has 13 residues. Germline CDR1 and CDR2: SSHAT and FNYEAQ (reference sequence).

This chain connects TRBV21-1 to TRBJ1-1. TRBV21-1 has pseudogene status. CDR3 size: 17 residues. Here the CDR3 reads CASTPGGKGTVNTEAFF. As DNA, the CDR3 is TGTGCCAGCACCCCGGGGGGCAAGGGGACCGTGAACACTGAAGCTTTCTTT.

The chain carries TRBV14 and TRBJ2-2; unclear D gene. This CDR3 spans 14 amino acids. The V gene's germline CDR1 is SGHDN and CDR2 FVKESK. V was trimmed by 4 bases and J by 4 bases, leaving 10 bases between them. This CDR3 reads CASSRETVTGELFF. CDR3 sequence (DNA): TGTGCCAGCAGCCGAGAGACTGTCACCGGGGAGCTGTTTTTT.

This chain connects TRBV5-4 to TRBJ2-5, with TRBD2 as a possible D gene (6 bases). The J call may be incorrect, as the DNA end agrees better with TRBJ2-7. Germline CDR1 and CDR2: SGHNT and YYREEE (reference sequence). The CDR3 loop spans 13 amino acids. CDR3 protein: CASKIGGVYEQYF. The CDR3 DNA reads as TGTGCCAGCAAAATCGGGGGAGTCTACGAGCAGTACTTC.

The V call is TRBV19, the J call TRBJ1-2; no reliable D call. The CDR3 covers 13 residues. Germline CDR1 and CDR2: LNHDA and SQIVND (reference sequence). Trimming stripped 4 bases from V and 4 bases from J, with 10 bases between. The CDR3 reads CASSTGEVYGYTF. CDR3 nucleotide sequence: TGTGCCAGTAGTACCGGGGAGGTCTATGGCTACACCTTC.

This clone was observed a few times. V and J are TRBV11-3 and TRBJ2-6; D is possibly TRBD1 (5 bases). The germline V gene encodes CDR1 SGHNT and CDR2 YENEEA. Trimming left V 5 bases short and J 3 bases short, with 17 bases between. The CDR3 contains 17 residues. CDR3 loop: CASSPGLGQSGANVLTF. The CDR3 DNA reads TGTGCCAGCAGCCCAGGTTTGGGGCAAAGTGGGGCCAACGTCCTGACTTTC.

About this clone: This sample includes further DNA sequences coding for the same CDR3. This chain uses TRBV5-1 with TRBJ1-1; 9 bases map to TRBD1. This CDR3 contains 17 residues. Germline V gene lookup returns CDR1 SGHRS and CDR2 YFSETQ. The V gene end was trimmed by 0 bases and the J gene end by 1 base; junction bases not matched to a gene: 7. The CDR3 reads CASSLGTGGPRNTEAFF. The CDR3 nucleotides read TGCGCCAGCAGCTTGGGAACAGGGGGCCCTAGGAACACTGAAGCTTTCTTT.

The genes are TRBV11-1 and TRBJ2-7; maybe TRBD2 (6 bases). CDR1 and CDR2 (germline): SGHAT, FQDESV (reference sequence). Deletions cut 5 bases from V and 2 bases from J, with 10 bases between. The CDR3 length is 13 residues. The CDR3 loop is CASSGRRTYEQYF. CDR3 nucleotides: TGTGCCAGCAGCGGGAGGAGGACCTACGAGCAGTACTTC. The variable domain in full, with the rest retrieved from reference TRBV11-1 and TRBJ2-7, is EAEVAQSPRYKITEKSQAVAFWCDPISGHATLYWYRQILGQGPELLVQFQDESVVDDSQLPKDRFSAERLKGVDSTLKIQPAELGDSAMYLCASSGRRTYEQYFGPGTRLTVT.

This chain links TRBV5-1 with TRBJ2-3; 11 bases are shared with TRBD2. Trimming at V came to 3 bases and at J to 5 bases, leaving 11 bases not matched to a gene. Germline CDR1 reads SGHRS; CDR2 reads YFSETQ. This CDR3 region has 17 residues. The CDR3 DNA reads TGCGCCAGCAGCTCCCCAACTAGCGGGAGTTCGGAAGATACGCAGTATTTT. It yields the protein CASSSPTSGSSEDTQYF.

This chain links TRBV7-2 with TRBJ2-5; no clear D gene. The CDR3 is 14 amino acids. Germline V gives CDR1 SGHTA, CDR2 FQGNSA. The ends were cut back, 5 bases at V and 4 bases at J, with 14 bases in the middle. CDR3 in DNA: TGTGCCAGCAGCCAGCAGTATGGGTCAGAGACCCAGTACTTC. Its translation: CASSQQYGSETQYF.

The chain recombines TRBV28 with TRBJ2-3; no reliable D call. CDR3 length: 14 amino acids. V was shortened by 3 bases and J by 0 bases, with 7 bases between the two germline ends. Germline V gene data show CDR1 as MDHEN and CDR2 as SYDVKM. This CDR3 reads CASSFGPSTDTQYF. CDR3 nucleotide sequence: TGTGCCAGCAGTTTTGGGCCGAGCACAGATACGCAGTATTTT.

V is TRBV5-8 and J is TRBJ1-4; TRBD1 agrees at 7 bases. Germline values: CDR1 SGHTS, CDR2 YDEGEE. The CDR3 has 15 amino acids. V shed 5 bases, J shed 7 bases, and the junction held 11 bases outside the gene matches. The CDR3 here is CASSNLGQSGEKLFF. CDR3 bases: TGTGCCAGCAGTAACTTGGGACAGTCAGGTGAAAAACTGTTTTTT.

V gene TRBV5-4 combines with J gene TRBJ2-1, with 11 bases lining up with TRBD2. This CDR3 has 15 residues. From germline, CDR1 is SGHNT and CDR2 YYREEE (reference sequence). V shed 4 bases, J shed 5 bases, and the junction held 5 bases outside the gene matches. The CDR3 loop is CASSLSGRANNEQFF. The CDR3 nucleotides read TGTGCCAGCAGCCTTAGCGGGAGGGCCAACAATGAGCAGTTCTTC.

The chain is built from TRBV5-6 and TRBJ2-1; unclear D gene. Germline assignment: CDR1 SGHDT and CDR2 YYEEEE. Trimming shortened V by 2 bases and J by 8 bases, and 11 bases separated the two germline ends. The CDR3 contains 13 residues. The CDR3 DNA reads TGTGCCAGCAGCTTATATAGTTTCTATGAGCAGTTCTTC. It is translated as CASSLYSFYEQFF.

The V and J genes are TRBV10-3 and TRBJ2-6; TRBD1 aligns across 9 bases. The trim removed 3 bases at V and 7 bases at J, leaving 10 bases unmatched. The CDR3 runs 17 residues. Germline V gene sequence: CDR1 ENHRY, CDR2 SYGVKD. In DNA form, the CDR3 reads TGTGCCATCAGTGAAGTAATTGGGACAGGGAGAGCCAACGTCCTGACTTTC. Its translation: CAISEVIGTGRANVLTF.

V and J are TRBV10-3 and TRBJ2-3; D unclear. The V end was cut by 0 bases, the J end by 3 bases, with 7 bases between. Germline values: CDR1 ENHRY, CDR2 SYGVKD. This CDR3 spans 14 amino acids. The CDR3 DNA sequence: TGTGCCATCAGTGAGTCCCTGGATACAGATACGCAGTATTTT. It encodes CAISESLDTDTQYF.

CDR3 DNA sequence: TGTGCCAGCAGTGAAAGAGGTTTATCGGGGTGGGGCAAAAACATTCAGTACTTC. Translated, it gives CASSERGLSGWGKNIQYF. This chain connects TRBV6-1 to TRBJ2-4, with a tentative D call TRBD2 (5 bases). From germline, CDR1 is MNHNS and CDR2 SASEGT. The CDR3 contains 18 residues. Trimming removed 2 bases from V and 3 bases from J, with 20 bases in between.

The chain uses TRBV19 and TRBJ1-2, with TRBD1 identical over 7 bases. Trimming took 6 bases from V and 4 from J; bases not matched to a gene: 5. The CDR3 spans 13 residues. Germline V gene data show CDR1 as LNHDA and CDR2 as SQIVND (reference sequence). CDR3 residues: CASRLRDSYGYTF. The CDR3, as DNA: TGTGCCAGTAGACTCCGGGACAGCTATGGCTACACCTTC.

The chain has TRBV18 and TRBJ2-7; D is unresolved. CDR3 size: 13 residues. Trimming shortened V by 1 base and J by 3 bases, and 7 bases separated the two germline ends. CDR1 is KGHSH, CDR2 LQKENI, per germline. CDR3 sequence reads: CASSPLSDYEQYV. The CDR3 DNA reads TGTGCCAGCTCACCACTGTCGGACTACGAGCAGTACGTC.

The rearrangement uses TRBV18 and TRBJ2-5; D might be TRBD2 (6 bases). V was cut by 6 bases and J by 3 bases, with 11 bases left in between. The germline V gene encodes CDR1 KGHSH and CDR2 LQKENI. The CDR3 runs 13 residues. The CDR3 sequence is CASSPGGEETQYF. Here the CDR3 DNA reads TGTGCCAGCTCGCCGGGCGGGGAAGAGACCCAGTACTTC.